Below are 7 T cell receptor beta chains sequenced from a single sample in a study of cytomegalovirus exposure and HLA in healthy donors. Use of 60 Vbeta and 13 Jbeta primers characterized the PCR. The assay was immunoSEQ multiplex PCR, and TCRdb's table has in-frame clones only and misses some. Altogether about 140,000 clones are present, around 82% being singletons, with the ten largest covering roughly 3.1%. The sequenced sample was PBMCs. Receptor source: a man aged 18-30 years in good health and CMV-seropositive.

The chain combines TRBV6-1 with TRBJ1-1; no firm D call. The CDR3 loop spans 13 amino acids. The V end lost 5 bases, the J end lost 1 base, and 8 bases lay between the germline ends. Germline CDR1 is MNHNS and CDR2 is SASEGT. The chain's CDR3 is CASSPIKNTEAFF. The CDR3 DNA sequence: TGTGCCAGCAGTCCTATCAAGAACACTGAAGCTTTCTTT.

This clone was counted a single time. This CDR3 is CASSPPGLAGGYEQYF. CDR3 DNA: TGTGCCAGCTCACCACCCGGACTAGCGGGAGGGTACGAGCAGTACTTC. This sequence joins TRBV18 and TRBJ2-7, with TRBD2 matching over 15 bases. The CDR3 is 16 amino acids. V lost 0 bases, J lost 4 bases, and 1 base stayed unmatched. Germline V lookup: CDR1 KGHSH, CDR2 LQKENI. The variable domain in full, with the rest retrieved from reference TRBV18 and TRBJ2-7, is NAGVMQNPRHLVRRRGQEARLRCSPMKGHSHVYWYRQLPEEGLKFMVYLQKENIIDESGMPKERFSAEFPKEGPSILRIQQVVRGDSAAYFCASSPPGLAGGYEQYFGPGTRLTVT.

The rearrangement joins TRBV14 to TRBJ2-5, with D possibly TRBD1 on 6 matching bases. Germline V lookup: CDR1 SGHDN, CDR2 FVKESK. Trimming took off 1 base at V and 5 bases at J, with 14 bases between the two ends. This CDR3 region has 15 residues. CDR3 DNA sequence: TGTGCCAGCAGCCAAGCCAGACAGGTCAGGGAGACCCAGTACTTC. Amino acids: CASSQARQVRETQYF.

The chain has TRBV6-5 and TRBJ1-2; 9 bases are shared with TRBD1. Germline CDR1 MNHEY, CDR2 SVGAGI. The junction had 6 bases not matched to a gene; V was cut back by 6 bases and J by 7 bases. The CDR3 extends over 13 amino acids. The CDR3 sequence: CASRSTGGGGYTF. The CDR3 DNA sequence: TGTGCCAGCAGATCGACAGGGGGTGGTGGCTACACCTTC.

This rearrangement joins TRBV2 to TRBJ2-5; no clear D gene. TRBJ2-7 explains the end of the DNA better; the J call may be wrong. Germline V lookup: CDR1 SNHLY, CDR2 FYNNEI. The CDR3 extends over 14 amino acids. In DNA form, the CDR3 reads TGTGCCAGCACGAGGAATGGCAGCACCTACGAGCAGTACTTC. It translates to CASTRNGSTYEQYF.

V and J are TRBV19 and TRBJ2-1; D may be TRBD2 (5 bases). The CDR3 runs to 13 residues. The germline CDR1 and CDR2 sequences are LNHDA and SQIVND (reference sequence). V was shortened by 8 bases and J by 6 bases, with 14 bases between the two germline ends. The CDR3 loop reads CASGREYPNEQFF. The CDR3 DNA follows: TGTGCCAGTGGAAGGGAGTATCCCAATGAGCAGTTCTTC.

In its sample, this clone was seen a few times. This sequence joins TRBV6-1 and TRBJ2-2, with D perhaps TRBD1 (5 bases). CDR3 size: 15 residues. The ends were cut back, 1 base at V and 7 bases at J, with 13 bases in the middle. From germline, CDR1 is MNHNS and CDR2 SASEGT. CDR3: CASSEVGASGGELFF. CDR3 DNA: TGTGCCAGCAGTGAAGTTGGGGCGTCGGGCGGGGAGCTGTTTTTT.